This entry lists 11 T cell receptor beta chains sequenced from one sample in a study of blood T cell repertoires in COVID-19. The protocol was immunoSEQ multiplex PCR, while the TCRdb copy is restricted to in-frame clones and leaves out a portion. The sample includes 350,000 to 550,000 clones, roughly 91% of them seen just once. The sequencing sample was made of peripheral blood. Receptors were obtained from a woman in her thirties with acute or convalescent COVID-19.

The rearrangement uses TRBV6-6 and TRBJ2-7; 8 positions agree with TRBD1. Germline CDR1 is MNHNY and CDR2 is SVGAGI (reference sequence). This CDR3 spans 14 amino acids. Trimming removed 5 bases from V and 4 bases from J; junction bases left unmatched: 7. Written as DNA, the CDR3 is TGTGCCAGCAGTCCCGACAGGGGAGGATACGAGCAGTACTTC. Its protein product is CASSPDRGGYEQYF.

This chain uses TRBV5-6 with TRBJ2-7, with 9 bases aligning to TRBD1. The germline CDR1 and CDR2 sequences are SGHDT and YYEEEE. V was clipped by 3 bases and J by 0 bases; unmatched bases: 4. The CDR3 contains 15 residues. For the CDR3, the DNA is TGTGCCAGCAGCTCACTGGACAGGGGCTCCTACGAGCAGTACTTC. It codes for CASSSLDRGSYEQYF.

V is TRBV10-3 and J is TRBJ2-5; D unresolved. The V and J ends lost 3 bases and 5 bases respectively, with 7 bases between them. Per germline, CDR1 ENHRY and CDR2 SYGVKD. The length of the CDR3 is 12 residues. The CDR3 DNA follows: TGTGCCATCAGTGATGTACGGGAGACCCAGTACTTC. It is translated as CAISDVRETQYF.

V usage is TRBV9 and J usage is TRBJ2-3; 13 nucleotides match TRBD2. Trimming cost V 3 bases and J 1 base; bases outside gene matches: 14. CDR3 size: 20 residues. CDR1 is SGDLS, CDR2 YYNGEE, per germline. CDR3 nucleotide sequence: TGTGCCAGCAGCGCCCCGACTAGCGGGGGGACCGCACTGGGCACAGATACGCAGTATTTT. Its protein product is CASSAPTSGGTALGTDTQYF.

The chain links TRBV5-4 to TRBJ1-4; unclear D gene. The CDR3 runs 15 residues. Trimming pared 3 bases from V and 3 bases from J, leaving 12 bases between. The germline gives CDR1 SGHNT, CDR2 YYREEE (reference sequence). CDR3 bases: TGTGCCAGCAGCTCGAATGGCGCGGCTAATGAAAAACTGTTTTTT. Its protein is CASSSNGAANEKLFF.

J is TRBJ2-3 and V is TRBV7-3, with TRBD2 identical over 9 bases. The ends lost 2 bases at V and 6 bases at J; junction bases unmatched: 0. Germline assignment: CDR1 SGHTA and CDR2 FQGTGA. The CDR3 extends over 13 amino acids. CDR3 nucleotide sequence: TGTGCCAGCAGCTTAGGGACTAGCGATACGCAGTATTTT. Protein: CASSLGTSDTQYF. Full variable domain (outside the CDR3, taken from reference TRBV7-3 and TRBJ2-3): GAGVSQTPSNKVTEKGKYVELRCDPISGHTALYWYRQSLGQGPEFLIYFQGTGAADDSGLPNDRFFAVRPEGSVSTLKIQRTERGDSAVYLCASSLGTSDTQYFGPGTRLTVL.

The rearrangement uses TRBV16 and TRBJ1-5, with a weak D call TRBD1 (5 bases). The ends were cut back, 2 bases at V and 7 bases at J, with 18 bases in the middle. Looked up from germline, CDR1 is KGHSY and CDR2 is FQNENV. The CDR3 covers 16 residues. CDR3 sequence reads: CASSQGPPGVGQPQHF. The CDR3 DNA reads TGTGCCAGCAGCCAAGGTCCTCCGGGGGTCGGACAGCCCCAGCATTTT. Using reference TRBV16 and TRBJ1-5 for the parts outside the CDR3, the full variable domain is GEEVAQTPKHLVRGEGQKAKLYCAPIKGHSYVFWYQQVLKNEFKFLISFQNENVFDETGMPKERFSAKCLPNSPCSLEIQATKLEDSAVYFCASSQGPPGVGQPQHFGDGTRLSIL.

The chain is built from TRBV19 and TRBJ1-4; 8 bases are a match to TRBD1. This CDR3 is built from 15 residues. Germline V CDR1 and CDR2: LNHDA, SQIVND (reference sequence). With 4 bases clipped from V and 8 bases from J, the junction kept 9 bases outside the gene matches. In DNA, the CDR3 is TGTGCCAGTAGTAACTCCGGGACAGGCCGGGAAAAACTGTTTTTT. Amino acid sequence: CASSNSGTGREKLFF.

The V call is TRBV6-2 or TRBV6-3, the J call TRBJ2-1, with 14 bases identical to TRBD2. After removal of 0 bases from V and 0 bases from J, the junction contained 4 bases not matched to a gene. CDR1 is MNHEY, CDR2 SVGEGT, per germline. The CDR3 loop spans 19 amino acids. CDR3 sequence: CASSYSRLAGGSSYNEQFF. CDR3 bases: TGTGCCAGCAGTTACTCGAGACTAGCGGGGGGGAGCTCCTACAATGAGCAGTTCTTC.

The rearrangement links TRBV5-4 to TRBJ2-4; 8 bases map to TRBD1. With 5 bases clipped from V and 8 bases from J, the junction kept 6 bases outside the gene matches. This CDR3 is 13 amino acids long. Looked up from germline, CDR1 is SGHNT and CDR2 is YYREEE (reference sequence). The chain's CDR3 is CASREGQGDIQYF. For the CDR3, the DNA is TGTGCCAGCAGGGAAGGACAGGGTGACATTCAGTACTTC.

This chain connects TRBV2 to TRBJ1-1, with D unclear. This CDR3 is 14 amino acids long. Trimming left V 3 bases short and J 1 base short, with 9 bases between. The germline V gene encodes CDR1 SNHLY and CDR2 FYNNEI. The chain's CDR3 is CASSESEQNTEAFF. Written as DNA, the CDR3 is TGTGCCAGCAGTGAGTCCGAACAGAACACTGAAGCTTTCTTT.